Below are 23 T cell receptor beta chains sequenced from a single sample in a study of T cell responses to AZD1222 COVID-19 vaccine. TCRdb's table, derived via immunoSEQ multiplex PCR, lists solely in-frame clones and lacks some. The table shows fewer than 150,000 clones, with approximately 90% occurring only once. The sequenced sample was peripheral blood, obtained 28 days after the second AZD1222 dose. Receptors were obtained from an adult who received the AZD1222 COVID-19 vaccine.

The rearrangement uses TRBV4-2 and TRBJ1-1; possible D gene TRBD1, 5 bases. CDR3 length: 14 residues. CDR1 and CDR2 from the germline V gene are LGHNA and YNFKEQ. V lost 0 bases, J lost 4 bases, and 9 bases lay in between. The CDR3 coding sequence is TGTGCCAGCAGCCAAGATGGTCAGGGCACTGAAGCTTTCTTT. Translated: CASSQDGQGTEAFF.

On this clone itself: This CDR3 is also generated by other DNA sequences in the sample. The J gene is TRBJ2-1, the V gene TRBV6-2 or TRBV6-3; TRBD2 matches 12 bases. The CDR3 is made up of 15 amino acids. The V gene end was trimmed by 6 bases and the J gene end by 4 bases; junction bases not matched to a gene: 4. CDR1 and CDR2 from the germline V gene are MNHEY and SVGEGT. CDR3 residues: CASSLAGGPYNEQFF. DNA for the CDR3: TGTGCCAGCAGCCTAGCGGGGGGGCCATACAATGAGCAGTTCTTC.

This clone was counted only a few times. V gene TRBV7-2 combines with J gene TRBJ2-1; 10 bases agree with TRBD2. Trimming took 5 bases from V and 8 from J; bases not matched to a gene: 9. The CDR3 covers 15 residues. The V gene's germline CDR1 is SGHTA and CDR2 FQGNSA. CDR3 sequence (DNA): TGTGCCAGCAGCCCCCGGCTAGCGGGAGCCGATGAGCAGTTCTTC. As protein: CASSPRLAGADEQFF.

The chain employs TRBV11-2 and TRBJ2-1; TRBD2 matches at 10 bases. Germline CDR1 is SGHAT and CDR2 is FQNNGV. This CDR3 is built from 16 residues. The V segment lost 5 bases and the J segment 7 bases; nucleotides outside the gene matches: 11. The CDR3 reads CASSPYTSGGANEQFF. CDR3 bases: TGTGCCAGCAGCCCGTACACCAGCGGGGGGGCAAATGAGCAGTTCTTC.

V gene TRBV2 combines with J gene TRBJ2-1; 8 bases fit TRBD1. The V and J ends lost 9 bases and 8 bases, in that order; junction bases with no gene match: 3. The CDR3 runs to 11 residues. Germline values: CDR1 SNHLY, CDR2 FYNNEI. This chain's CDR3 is CARRTGHEQFF. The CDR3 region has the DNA TGTGCCAGACGGACAGGGCATGAGCAGTTCTTC.

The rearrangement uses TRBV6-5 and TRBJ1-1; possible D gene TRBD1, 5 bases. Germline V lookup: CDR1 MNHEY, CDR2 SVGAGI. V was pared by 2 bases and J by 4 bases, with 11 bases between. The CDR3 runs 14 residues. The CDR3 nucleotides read TGTGCCAGCAGTTACGGGGTGGGGCTCACTGAAGCTTTCTTT. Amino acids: CASSYGVGLTEAFF.

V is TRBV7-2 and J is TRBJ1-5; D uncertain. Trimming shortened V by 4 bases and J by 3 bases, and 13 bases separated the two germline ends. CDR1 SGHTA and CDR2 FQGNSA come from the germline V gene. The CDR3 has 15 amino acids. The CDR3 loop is CASSSVGGDNQPQHF. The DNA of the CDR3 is TGTGCCAGCAGCTCCGTGGGCGGAGACAATCAGCCCCAGCATTTT.

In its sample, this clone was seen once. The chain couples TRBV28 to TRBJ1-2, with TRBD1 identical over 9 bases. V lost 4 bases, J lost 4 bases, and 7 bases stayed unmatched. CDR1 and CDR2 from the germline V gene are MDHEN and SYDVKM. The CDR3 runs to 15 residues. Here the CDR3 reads CASSSSGTGTYGYTF. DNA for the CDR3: TGTGCCAGCAGTTCCTCCGGGACAGGGACCTATGGCTACACCTTC.

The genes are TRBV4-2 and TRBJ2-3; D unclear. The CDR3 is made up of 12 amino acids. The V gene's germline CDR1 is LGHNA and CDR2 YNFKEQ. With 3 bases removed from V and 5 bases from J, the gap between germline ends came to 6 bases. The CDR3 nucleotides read TGTGCCAGCAGCCACCCGGGAGATACGCAGTATTTT. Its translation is CASSHPGDTQYF.

CDR3 sequence (DNA): TGTGCCAGCGGACAGGGGGAGACCCAGTACTTC. The encoded protein is CASGQGETQYF. The chain recombines TRBV15 with TRBJ2-5; 9 bases line up with TRBD1. The germline V gene has CDR1 LNHNV and CDR2 YYDKDF (reference sequence). This CDR3 is 11 amino acids long. The V segment lost 10 bases and the J segment 5 bases; nucleotides outside the gene matches: 2.

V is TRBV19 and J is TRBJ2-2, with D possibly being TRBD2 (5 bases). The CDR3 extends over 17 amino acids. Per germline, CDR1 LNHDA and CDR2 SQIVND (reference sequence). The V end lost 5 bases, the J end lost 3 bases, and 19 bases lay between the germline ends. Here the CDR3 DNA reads TGTGCCAGTAGTGAACACTTAAGGAGCGGCTACACCGGGGAGCTGTTTTTT. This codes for CASSEHLRSGYTGELFF.

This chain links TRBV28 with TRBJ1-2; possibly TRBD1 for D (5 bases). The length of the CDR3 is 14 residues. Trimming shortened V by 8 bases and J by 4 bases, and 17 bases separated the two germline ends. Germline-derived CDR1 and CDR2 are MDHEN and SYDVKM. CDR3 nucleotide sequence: TGTGCCAGCGATCCCGCCGGGGCTGTCTATGGCTACACCTTC. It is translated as CASDPAGAVYGYTF.

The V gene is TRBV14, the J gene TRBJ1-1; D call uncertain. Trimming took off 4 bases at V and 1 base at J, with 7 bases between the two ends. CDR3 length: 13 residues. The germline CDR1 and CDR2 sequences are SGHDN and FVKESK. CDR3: CASSPGRNTEAFF. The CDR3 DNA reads TGTGCCAGCAGCCCGGGAAGGAACACTGAAGCTTTCTTT.

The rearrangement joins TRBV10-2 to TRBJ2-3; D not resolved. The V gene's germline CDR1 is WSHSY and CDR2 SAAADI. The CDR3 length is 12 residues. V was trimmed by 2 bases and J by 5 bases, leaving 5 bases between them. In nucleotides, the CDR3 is TGCGCCAGCAGTGAGGTAGGAGATACGCAGTATTTT. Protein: CASSEVGDTQYF.

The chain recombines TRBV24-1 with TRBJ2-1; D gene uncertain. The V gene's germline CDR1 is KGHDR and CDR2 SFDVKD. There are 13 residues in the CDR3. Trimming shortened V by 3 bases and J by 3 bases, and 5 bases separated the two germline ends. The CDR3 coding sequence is TGTGCCACCAGTGATCACAGCTACAATGAGCAGTTCTTC. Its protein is CATSDHSYNEQFF.

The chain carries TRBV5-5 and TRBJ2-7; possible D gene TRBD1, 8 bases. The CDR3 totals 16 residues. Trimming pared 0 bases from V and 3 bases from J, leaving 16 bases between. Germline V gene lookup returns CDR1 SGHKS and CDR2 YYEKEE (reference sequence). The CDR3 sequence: CASSLEGGTGLYEQYF. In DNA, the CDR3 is TGTGCCAGCAGCTTGGAGGGGGGGACAGGTCTCTACGAGCAGTACTTC.

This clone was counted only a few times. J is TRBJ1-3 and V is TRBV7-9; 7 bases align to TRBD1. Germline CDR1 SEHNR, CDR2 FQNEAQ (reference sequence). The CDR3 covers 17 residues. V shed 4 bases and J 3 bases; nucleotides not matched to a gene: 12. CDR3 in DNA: TGTGCCAGCAGCTCAACCCCCGGGACAGAGCTTGGAAACACCATATATTTT. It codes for CASSSTPGTELGNTIYF.

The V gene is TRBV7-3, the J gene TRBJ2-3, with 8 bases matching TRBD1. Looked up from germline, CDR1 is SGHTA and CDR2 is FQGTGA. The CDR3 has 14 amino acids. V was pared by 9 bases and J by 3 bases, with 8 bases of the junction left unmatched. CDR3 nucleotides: TGTGCCAGTGGGAGACAGGGGATAACAGATACGCAGTATTTT. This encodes CASGRQGITDTQYF.

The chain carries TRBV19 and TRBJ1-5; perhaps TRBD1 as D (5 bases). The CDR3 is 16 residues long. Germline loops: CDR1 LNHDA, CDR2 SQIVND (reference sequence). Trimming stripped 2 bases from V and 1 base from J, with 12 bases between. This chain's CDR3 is CASSILGGRSNQPQHF. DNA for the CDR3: TGTGCCAGTAGTATACTCGGGGGAAGGAGCAATCAGCCCCAGCATTTT.

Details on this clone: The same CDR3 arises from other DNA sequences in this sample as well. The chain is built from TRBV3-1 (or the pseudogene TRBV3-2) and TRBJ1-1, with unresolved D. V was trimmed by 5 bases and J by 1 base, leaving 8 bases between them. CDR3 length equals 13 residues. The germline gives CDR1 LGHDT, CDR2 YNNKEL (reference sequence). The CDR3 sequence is CASSFARNTEAFF. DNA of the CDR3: TGTGCCAGCAGCTTCGCACGGAACACTGAAGCTTTCTTT.

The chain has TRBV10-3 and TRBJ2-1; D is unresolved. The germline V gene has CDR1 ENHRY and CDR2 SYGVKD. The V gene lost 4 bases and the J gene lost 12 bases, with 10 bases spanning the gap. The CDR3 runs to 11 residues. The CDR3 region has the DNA TGTGCCATCAGTGTAAGGGCTGCGCAGTTCTTC. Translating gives CAISVRAAQFF.

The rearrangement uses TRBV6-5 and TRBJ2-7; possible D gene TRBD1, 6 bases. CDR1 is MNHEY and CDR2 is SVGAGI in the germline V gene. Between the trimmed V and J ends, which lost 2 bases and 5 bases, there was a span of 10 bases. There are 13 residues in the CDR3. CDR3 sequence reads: CASSYLRDNEQYF. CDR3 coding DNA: TGTGCCAGCAGTTACCTTAGGGACAACGAGCAGTACTTC.

Written as DNA, the CDR3 is TGTGCCAGCAGGGACCCGAAAGATCCAGCGGGGGGGCCGGAGACCCAGTACTTC. Amino acids: CASRDPKDPAGGPETQYF. The chain couples TRBV5-4 to TRBJ2-5, with 10 bases fitting TRBD2. Germline-derived CDR1 and CDR2 are SGHNT and YYREEE (reference sequence). CDR3 length equals 18 residues. After removal of 5 bases from V and 5 bases from J, the junction contained 18 bases not matched to a gene. Full variable domain (remainder filled in from reference TRBV5-4 and TRBJ2-5): ETGVTQSPTHLIKTRGQQVTLRCSSQSGHNTVSWYQQALGQGPQFIFQYYREEENGRGNFPPRFSGLQFPNYSSELNVNALELDDSALYLCASRDPKDPAGGPETQYFGPGTRLLVL.